This record looks at one T cell receptor beta chain sequence and its context. The antigen is not known. This sample is part of a study of vaccination and CD4 T cells after COVID-19. As for the study in general: Post-COVID draws followed diagnosis by a median around 100 days (range 35 to 161). The stimulus for the cells was overlapping spike peptides derived from SARS-CoV-2, HCoV-NL63, HCoV-OC43 and HCoV-229E.

Study-wide points: A median of around 83% of reactive clones, in convalescent patients, became evident only post-vaccination.

Documented treatment: roughly 10-day PBMC culture with coronavirus spike peptide pools or control peptides (ViraFEST assay). Sequence data for DNA of cultured CD4+ T cells were generated by the Oncomine TCR Beta short-read assay. In this case, cultured CD4+ T cells provided the extracted genomic DNA. TCRdb fed the PCR reads into MiXCR, producing one record per CDR3 protein. The sample includes roughly 17,000 distinct CDR3 sequences, 52% of them seen just once. Trimming cost V 4 bases and J 1 base, with 11 bases left between them. The CDR3 is 15 amino acids. From germline, CDR1 is SGHTA and CDR2 FQGNSA.

The chain has TRBV7-2 and TRBJ1-5; possibly TRBD1 for D (6 bases). This sequence was found in a human donor who had recovered from COVID-19. Source: CD4+ T cells from blood, cultured in vitro, taken before SARS-CoV-2 vaccination. The CDR3 region is CASSSSGASNQPQHF. CDR3 DNA sequence: TGTGCCAGCAGCTCATCGGGGGCCAGCAATCAGCCCCAGCATTTT.